Below are 13 T cell receptor beta chains sequenced from a single sample in a study of blood T cell repertoires in COVID-19. Measured with immunoSEQ multiplex PCR; TCRdb has only the in-frame clones, and not every one. The sample includes fewer than 350,000 clones, around 88% of them seen just once. The sequenced material came from peripheral blood. Every receptor here comes from a woman in her 30s with COVID-19, enrolled during active disease.

Only one count was recorded for this clone. Other DNA sequences within the sample encode an identical CDR3. The chain uses TRBV7-9 and TRBJ2-3, with a tentative D call TRBD2 (5 bases). V lost 1 base, J lost 4 bases, and 9 bases lay in between. The CDR3 totals 14 residues. Germline-derived CDR1 and CDR2 are SEHNR and FQNEAQ (reference sequence). DNA for the CDR3: TGTGCCAGCAGCTTAGTGTCCGGGGCAGATACGCAGTATTTT. It codes for CASSLVSGADTQYF.

The chain links TRBV2 to TRBJ2-1; 7 nucleotides align to TRBD1. Germline lookup yields CDR1 SNHLY and CDR2 FYNNEI. This CDR3 has 14 residues. The V segment lost 3 bases and the J segment 5 bases; nucleotides outside the gene matches: 4. The CDR3 DNA follows: TGTGCCAGCAGTGATAGAACAGGGGACAATGAGCAGTTCTTC. The encoded protein is CASSDRTGDNEQFF.

V gene TRBV19 combines with J gene TRBJ1-2, with D perhaps TRBD1 (6 bases). The germline CDR1 and CDR2 sequences are LNHDA and SQIVND (reference sequence). The CDR3 sequence is 14 residues long. With 2 bases removed from V and 4 bases from J, the gap between germline ends came to 11 bases. This CDR3 reads CASSIPDSSYGYTF. CDR3 bases: TGTGCCAGTAGTATACCGGACAGCTCCTATGGCTACACCTTC.

This clone was counted once. The chain links TRBV11-1 to TRBJ1-4; no reliable D call. Trimming removed 3 bases from V and 4 bases from J, with 6 bases in between. Germline V gene data show CDR1 as SGHAT and CDR2 as FQDESV (reference sequence). This CDR3 has 13 amino acids. Here the CDR3 reads CASSFGNNEKLFF. The CDR3 nucleotides are TGTGCCAGCAGCTTCGGGAATAATGAAAAACTGTTTTTT.

CDR3 in amino acids: CASSRGGTDTQYF. The CDR3 coding sequence is TGCGCCAGCAGCCGGGGGGGCACAGATACGCAGTATTTT. V and J are TRBV5-1 and TRBJ2-3, with 7 nucleotides matching TRBD2. The J segment lost 1 base and the V segment lost 4 bases, leaving 0 bases of the junction unmatched. Germline assignment: CDR1 SGHRS and CDR2 YFSETQ. The CDR3 covers 13 residues.

The chain is built from TRBV4-1 and TRBJ1-3; D unresolved. Trimming removed 0 bases at V and 0 bases at J, with 9 bases between. CDR1 and CDR2 from the germline V gene are MGHRA and YSYEKL. The CDR3 extends over 16 amino acids. The CDR3 nucleotides are TGCGCCAGCAGCCAAGATCCCACCGGCTCTGGAAACACCATATATTTT. This sequence encodes CASSQDPTGSGNTIYF.

This clone has just a few counts. The V and J genes are TRBV5-4 and TRBJ1-2; D call uncertain. CDR1 is SGHNT, CDR2 YYREEE, per germline (reference sequence). The V end was cut by 3 bases, the J end by 8 bases, with 14 bases between. This CDR3 has 13 residues. Here the CDR3 reads CASSSPRVSGYTF. CDR3 nucleotides: TGTGCCAGCAGCTCCCCGAGGGTATCAGGCTACACCTTC.

The rearrangement joins TRBV2 to TRBJ1-1; tentatively, D is TRBD1 (5 bases). This CDR3 has 13 amino acids. Germline assignment: CDR1 SNHLY and CDR2 FYNNEI. Trimming removed 6 bases at V and 4 bases at J, with 12 bases between. The CDR3 spells CASSREEGTEAFF. In DNA form, the CDR3 reads TGTGCCAGCAGCAGGGAGGAGGGCACTGAAGCTTTCTTT.

J is TRBJ1-1 and V is TRBV6-2 or TRBV6-3, with D possibly being TRBD1 (6 bases). The germline gives CDR1 MNHEY, CDR2 SVGEGT. This CDR3 contains 15 residues. V was trimmed by 4 bases and J by 1 base, leaving 13 bases between them. The CDR3 DNA reads TGTGCCAGCAGTTCTTTCCTCAGGGGGAACACTGAAGCTTTCTTT. Amino acids: CASSSFLRGNTEAFF.

This clone was detected only once. The rearrangement uses TRBV7-8 and TRBJ2-5, with D maybe TRBD1 (5 bases). The CDR3 is made up of 16 amino acids. Trimming took 5 bases from V and 2 from J, leaving 18 bases between them. Germline CDR1 and CDR2: SGHVS and FQNEAQ. The CDR3 DNA is TGTGCCAGCAGCCCACTGTCAGGGCAGTGGCAAGAGACCCAGTACTTC. Amino acids: CASSPLSGQWQETQYF.

The chain uses TRBV2 and TRBJ1-3, with D hard to call. V was cut by 6 bases and J by 3 bases, with 6 bases left in between. This CDR3 region has 12 residues. The V gene's germline CDR1 is SNHLY and CDR2 FYNNEI. The CDR3 region is CASRADGNTIYF. The CDR3, as DNA: TGTGCCAGCAGGGCGGATGGAAACACCATATATTTT.

The V gene is TRBV3-1 (or the pseudogene TRBV3-2), the J gene TRBJ1-1; 7 bases fit TRBD1. The CDR3 spans 13 residues. V lost 8 bases, J lost 8 bases, and 11 bases stayed unmatched. The germline V gene encodes CDR1 LGHDT and CDR2 YNNKEL (reference sequence). CDR3: CASLGTASTEAFF. DNA for the CDR3: TGTGCCAGCCTAGGGACAGCCTCCACCGAAGCTTTCTTT.

This rearrangement joins TRBV5-1 to TRBJ2-3; TRBD2 aligns across 10 bases. The CDR3 has 15 amino acids. Germline V lookup: CDR1 SGHRS, CDR2 YFSETQ. With V trimmed by 5 bases and J by 3 bases, 6 bases remained unmatched. CDR3: CASRISGRWTDTQYF. The CDR3 bases are TGCGCCAGCAGGATTAGCGGGAGGTGGACAGATACGCAGTATTTT. The full variable domain, in which reference TRBV5-1 and TRBJ2-3 provide the parts outside the CDR3, is KAGVTQTPRYLIKTRGQQVTLSCSPISGHRSVSWYQQTPGQGLQFLFEYFSETQRNKGNFPGRFSGRQFSNSRSEMNVSTLELGDSALYLCASRISGRWTDTQYFGPGTRLTVL.